Presented here are 13 T cell receptor beta chains from one specimen sequenced in a study of control samples from healthy donors and cancer patients. Sequenced by immunoSEQ multiplex PCR; TCRdb stores in-frame clones only, minus some. The repertoire consists of 70,000 or so clones, with roughly 91% occurring once and the leading ten covering under 20%. The material sequenced was PBMCs. The receptors were sampled from a man aged 55 to 70 with lung cancer.

The chain uses TRBV24-1 and TRBJ2-5, with 7 positions matching TRBD1. V trimming: 7 bases; J trimming: 2 bases; junction bases outside the gene matches: 12. The V gene's germline CDR1 is KGHDR and CDR2 SFDVKD. CDR3 length equals 16 residues. For the CDR3, the DNA is TGTGCCACCAGCGGTCCCGGGACAGCTGATCAAGAGACCCAGTACTTC. Its protein is CATSGPGTADQETQYF.

The chain has TRBV5-6 and TRBJ1-3; D gene ambiguous. Germline lookup yields CDR1 SGHDT and CDR2 YYEEEE. The CDR3 covers 16 residues. Trimming cost V 1 base and J 0 bases, with 11 bases left between them. The CDR3 bases are TGTGCCAGCAGCTTGATTCCGTACTTCTCTGGAAACACCATATATTTT. Its translation is CASSLIPYFSGNTIYF. Full variable domain (missing parts from reference TRBV5-6 and TRBJ1-3): DAGVTQSPTHLIKTRGQQVTLRCSPKSGHDTVSWYQQALGQGPQFIFQYYEEEERQRGNFPDRFSGHQFPNYSSELNVNALLLGDSALYLCASSLIPYFSGNTIYFGEGSWLTVV.

The chain links TRBV5-1 to TRBJ2-7; possible D gene TRBD1, 5 bases. CDR3 length: 14 amino acids. CDR1 is SGHRS, CDR2 YFSETQ, per germline. V was trimmed by 1 base and J by 1 base, leaving 9 bases between them. CDR3 protein: CASSLKTGSYEQYF. The CDR3 coding sequence is TGCGCCAGCAGCTTGAAAACAGGATCCTACGAGCAGTACTTC.

V and J are TRBV27 and TRBJ1-5; possibly TRBD1 for D (6 bases). The V end lost 6 bases, the J end lost 3 bases, and 9 bases lay between the germline ends. CDR3 length equals 13 residues. CDR1 and CDR2 (germline): MNHEY, SMNVEV (reference sequence). This CDR3 is CASSTGANQPQHF. CDR3 nucleotides: TGTGCCAGCAGCACGGGGGCCAATCAGCCCCAGCATTTT.

This chain joins TRBV5-1 and TRBJ2-5; possible D gene TRBD2, 6 bases. The CDR3 totals 15 residues. V lost 0 bases, J lost 4 bases, and 13 bases lay in between. Germline CDR1 is SGHRS and CDR2 is YFSETQ. CDR3 loop: CASSLEGTPIETQYF. The CDR3 coding sequence is TGCGCCAGCAGCTTGGAAGGGACTCCAATAGAGACCCAGTACTTC.

By sample fraction, this clone is medium-sized. The chain has TRBV4-1 and TRBJ1-2; TRBD1 aligns across 7 bases. The germline V gene has CDR1 MGHRA and CDR2 YSYEKL. Germline trimming cut 0 bases from V and 8 bases from J; bases unmatched to any gene: 6. The CDR3 has 14 amino acids. CDR3 DNA: TGCGCCAGCAGCCAAGAGGGACAGATTCTAGGCTACACCTTC. Its protein product is CASSQEGQILGYTF.

The V and J genes are TRBV7-3 and TRBJ1-2; D unclear. Trimming shortened V by 0 bases and J by 0 bases, and 8 bases separated the two germline ends. CDR1 SGHTA and CDR2 FQGTGA come from the germline V gene. CDR3 size: 15 residues. This CDR3 reads CASSLTGSPNYGYTF. The CDR3 DNA is TGTGCCAGCAGCTTAACAGGCTCTCCTAACTATGGCTACACCTTC.

This chain connects TRBV20-1 to TRBJ2-2; D unresolved. V lost 3 bases and J 5 bases, leaving 10 bases between the germline ends. Germline CDR1 reads DFQATT; CDR2 reads SNEGSKA (reference sequence). This CDR3 comprises 13 residues. The chain's CDR3 is CSASDWNTGELFF. DNA of the CDR3: TGCAGTGCTAGTGACTGGAATACCGGGGAGCTGTTTTTT.

V is TRBV7-2 and J is TRBJ1-2, with TRBD1 identical over 11 bases. Germline CDR1 reads SGHTA; CDR2 reads FQGNSA. The length of the CDR3 is 17 residues. V gave up 5 bases and J gave up 4 bases; unmatched junction bases: 12. The CDR3 here is CASSTSGQGASFYGYTF. For the CDR3, the DNA is TGTGCCAGCAGCACATCTGGACAGGGGGCTTCCTTCTATGGCTACACCTTC.

The V call is TRBV25-1, the J call TRBJ2-1; TRBD1 aligns across 9 bases. CDR1 is MGHDK and CDR2 is SYGVNS in the germline V gene. The V and J ends lost 6 bases and 4 bases, in that order; junction bases with no gene match: 7. The CDR3 totals 15 residues. The CDR3 DNA follows: TGTGCCAGCAGATCGGACAGGGGATTTTACAATGAGCAGTTCTTC. As protein: CASRSDRGFYNEQFF.

The chain links TRBV25-1 to TRBJ1-1; D gene unclear. V dropped 0 bases and J dropped 3 bases, with 11 bases sitting between them. CDR1 MGHDK and CDR2 SYGVNS come from the germline V gene. The CDR3 length is 15 residues. CDR3 residues: CASSEYPTGYTEAFF. DNA for the CDR3: TGTGCCAGCAGTGAATATCCAACGGGCTACACTGAAGCTTTCTTT.

The chain has TRBV3-1 (or the pseudogene TRBV3-2) and TRBJ1-1; D is unresolved. The CDR3 consists of 12 residues. The germline V and J ends were trimmed by 4 bases and 1 base, with 4 bases remaining between them. The V gene's germline CDR1 is LGHDT and CDR2 YNNKEL (reference sequence). The DNA of the CDR3 is TGTGCCAGCAGCCTTTCGAACACTGAAGCTTTCTTT. Translating it yields CASSLSNTEAFF.

The V and J genes are TRBV7-9 and TRBJ2-6, with D unresolved. Germline V lookup: CDR1 SEHNR, CDR2 FQNEAQ (reference sequence). V was cut by 2 bases and J by 0 bases, with 5 bases left in between. The CDR3 totals 15 residues. CDR3 region: CASSLSSSGANVLTF. The CDR3 DNA is TGTGCCAGCAGCTTATCGAGCTCTGGGGCCAACGTCCTGACTTTC.